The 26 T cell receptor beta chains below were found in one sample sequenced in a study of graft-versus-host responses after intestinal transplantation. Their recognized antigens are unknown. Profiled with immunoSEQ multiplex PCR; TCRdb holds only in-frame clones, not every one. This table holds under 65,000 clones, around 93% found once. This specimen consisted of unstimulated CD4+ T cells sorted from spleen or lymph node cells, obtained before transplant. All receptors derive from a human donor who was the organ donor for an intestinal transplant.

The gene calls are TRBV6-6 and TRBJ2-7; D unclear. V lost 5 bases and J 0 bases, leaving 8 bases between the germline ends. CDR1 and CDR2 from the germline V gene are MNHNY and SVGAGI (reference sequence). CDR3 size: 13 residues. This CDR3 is CASSPGSSYEQYF. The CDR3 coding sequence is TGTGCCAGCAGTCCGGGTTCCTCCTACGAGCAGTACTTC.

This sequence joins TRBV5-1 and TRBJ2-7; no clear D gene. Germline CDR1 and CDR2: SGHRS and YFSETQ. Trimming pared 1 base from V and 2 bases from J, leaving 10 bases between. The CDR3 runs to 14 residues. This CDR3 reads CASSLWSGAYEQYF. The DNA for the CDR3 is TGCGCCAGCAGCTTGTGGTCTGGAGCCTACGAGCAGTACTTC.

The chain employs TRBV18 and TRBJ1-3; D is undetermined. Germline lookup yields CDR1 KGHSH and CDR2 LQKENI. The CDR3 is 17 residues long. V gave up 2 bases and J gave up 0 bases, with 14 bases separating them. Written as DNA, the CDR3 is TGTGCCAGCTCACCAATTGGACCGAGTCGCTCTGGAAACACCATATATTTT. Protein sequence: CASSPIGPSRSGNTIYF.

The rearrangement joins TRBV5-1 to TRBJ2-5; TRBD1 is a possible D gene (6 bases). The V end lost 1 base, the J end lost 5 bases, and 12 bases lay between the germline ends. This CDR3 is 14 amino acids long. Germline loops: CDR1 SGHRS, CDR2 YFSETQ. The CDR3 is CASSLQGMGETQYF. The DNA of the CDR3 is TGCGCCAGCAGCTTGCAGGGGATGGGGGAGACCCAGTACTTC.

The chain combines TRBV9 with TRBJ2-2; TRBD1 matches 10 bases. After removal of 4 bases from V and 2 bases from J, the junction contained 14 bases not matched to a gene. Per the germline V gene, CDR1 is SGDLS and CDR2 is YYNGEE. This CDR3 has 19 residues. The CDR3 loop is CASSPRGDRGYINTGELFF. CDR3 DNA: TGTGCCAGCAGCCCACGAGGGGACAGGGGATACATTAACACCGGGGAGCTGTTTTTT.

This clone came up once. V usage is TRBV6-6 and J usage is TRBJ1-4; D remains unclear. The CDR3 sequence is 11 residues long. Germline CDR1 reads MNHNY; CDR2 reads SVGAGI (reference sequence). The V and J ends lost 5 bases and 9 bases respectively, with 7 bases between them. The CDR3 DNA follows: TGTGCCAGCAGTCAAACAAAAAAACTGTTTTTT. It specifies CASSQTKKLFF.

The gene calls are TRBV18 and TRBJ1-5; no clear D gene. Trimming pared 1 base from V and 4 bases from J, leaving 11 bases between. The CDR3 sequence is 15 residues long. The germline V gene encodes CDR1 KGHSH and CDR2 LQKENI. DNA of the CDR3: TGTGCCAGCTCACCACTTGCAGGCCAAAATCAGCCCCAGCATTTT. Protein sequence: CASSPLAGQNQPQHF.

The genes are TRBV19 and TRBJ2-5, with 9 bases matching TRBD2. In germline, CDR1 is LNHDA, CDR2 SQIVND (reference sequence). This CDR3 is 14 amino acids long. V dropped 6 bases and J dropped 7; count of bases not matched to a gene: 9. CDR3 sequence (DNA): TGTGCCAGTAGGCAGCGGGGGGACCCCAGGACCCAGTACTTC. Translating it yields CASRQRGDPRTQYF.

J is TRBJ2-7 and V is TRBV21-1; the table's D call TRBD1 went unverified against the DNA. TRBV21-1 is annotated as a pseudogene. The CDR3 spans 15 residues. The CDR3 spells CASSQGQYYPYEQYF. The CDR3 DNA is TGTGCCAGCAGCCAGGGACAATACTACCCCTACGAGCAGTACTTC.

CDR3 sequence reads: CASSSLGDEQYF. DNA for the CDR3: TGTGCCAGCAGCTCACTGGGGGACGAGCAGTACTTC. This chain connects TRBV7-9 to TRBJ2-5, with D perhaps TRBD1 or TRBD2 (5 bases each). The J call may be mistaken, given a closer DNA end match to TRBJ2-7. This CDR3 has 12 amino acids. Germline V lookup: CDR1 SEHNR, CDR2 FQNEAQ (reference sequence).

The CDR3 region has the DNA TGTGCCAGCAACAGGGGGTACACCGGGGAGCTGTTTTTT. Its translation is CASNRGYTGELFF. The rearrangement uses TRBV6-1 and TRBJ2-2, with 8 bases lining up with TRBD1. V lost 7 bases, J lost 3 bases, and 1 base stayed unmatched. The CDR3 is 13 amino acids. The germline V gene has CDR1 MNHNS and CDR2 SASEGT.

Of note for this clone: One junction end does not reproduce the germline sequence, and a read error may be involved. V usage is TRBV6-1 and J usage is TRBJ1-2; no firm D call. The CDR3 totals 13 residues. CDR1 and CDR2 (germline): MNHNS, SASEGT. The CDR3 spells CASNEGPMFGYTF. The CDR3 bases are TGTGCCAGCAATGAAGGACCGATGTTCGGCTACACCTTC.

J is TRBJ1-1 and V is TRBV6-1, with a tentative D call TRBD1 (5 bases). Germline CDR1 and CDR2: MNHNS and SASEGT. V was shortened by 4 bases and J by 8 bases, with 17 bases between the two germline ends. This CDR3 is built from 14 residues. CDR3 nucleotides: TGTGCCAGCAGTGTCGAATTGGGGGTGGGGGAAGCTTTCTTT. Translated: CASSVELGVGEAFF.

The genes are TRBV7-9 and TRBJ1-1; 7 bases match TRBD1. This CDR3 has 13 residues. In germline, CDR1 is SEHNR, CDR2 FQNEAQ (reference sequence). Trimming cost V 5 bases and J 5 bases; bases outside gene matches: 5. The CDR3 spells CASSRDRETEAFF. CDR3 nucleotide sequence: TGTGCCAGCAGCCGAGACAGGGAGACTGAAGCTTTCTTT.

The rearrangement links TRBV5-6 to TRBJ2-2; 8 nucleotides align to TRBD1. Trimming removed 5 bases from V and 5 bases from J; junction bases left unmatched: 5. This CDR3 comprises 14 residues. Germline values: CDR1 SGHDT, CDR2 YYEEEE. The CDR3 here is CASSNTGGTGELFF. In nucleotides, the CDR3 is TGTGCCAGCAGTAATACAGGGGGAACCGGGGAGCTGTTTTTT.

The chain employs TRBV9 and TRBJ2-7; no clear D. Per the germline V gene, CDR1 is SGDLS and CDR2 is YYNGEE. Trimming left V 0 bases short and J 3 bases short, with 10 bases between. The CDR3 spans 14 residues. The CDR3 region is CASSVGLELYEQYF. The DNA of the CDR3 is TGTGCCAGCAGCGTAGGTCTCGAACTCTACGAGCAGTACTTC.

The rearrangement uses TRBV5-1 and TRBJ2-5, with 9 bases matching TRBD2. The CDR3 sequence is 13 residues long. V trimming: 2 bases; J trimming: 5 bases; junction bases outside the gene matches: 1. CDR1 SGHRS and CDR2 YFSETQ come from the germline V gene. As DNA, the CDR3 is TGCGCCAGCAGCTTACTAGCGGGTGAGACCCAGTACTTC. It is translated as CASSLLAGETQYF.

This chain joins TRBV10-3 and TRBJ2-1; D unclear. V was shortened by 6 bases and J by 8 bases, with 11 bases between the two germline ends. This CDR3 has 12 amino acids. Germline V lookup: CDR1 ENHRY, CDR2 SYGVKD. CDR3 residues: CAIRKTDYEQFF. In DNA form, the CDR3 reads TGTGCCATCAGGAAGACTGATTATGAGCAGTTCTTC.

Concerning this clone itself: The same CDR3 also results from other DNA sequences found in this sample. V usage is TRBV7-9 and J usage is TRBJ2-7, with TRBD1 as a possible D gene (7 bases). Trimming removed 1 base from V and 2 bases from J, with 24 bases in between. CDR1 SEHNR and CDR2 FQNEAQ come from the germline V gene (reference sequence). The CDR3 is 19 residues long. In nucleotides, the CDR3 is TGTGCCAGCAGCTTAGGACTCAGGGGGGAATATATAAATACCTACGAGCAGTACTTC. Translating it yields CASSLGLRGEYINTYEQYF.

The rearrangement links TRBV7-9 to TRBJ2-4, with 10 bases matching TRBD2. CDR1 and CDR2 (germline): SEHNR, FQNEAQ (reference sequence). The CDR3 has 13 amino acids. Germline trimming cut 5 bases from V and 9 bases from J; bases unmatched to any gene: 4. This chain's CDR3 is CASSKRGGVIQYF. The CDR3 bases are TGTGCCAGCAGCAAGCGGGGGGGCGTCATTCAGTACTTC. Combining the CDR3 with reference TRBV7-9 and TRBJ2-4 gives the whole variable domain DTGVSQNPRHKITKRGQNVTFRCDPISEHNRLYWYRQTLGQGPEFLTYFQNEAQLEKSRLLSDRFSAERPKGSFSTLEIQRTEQGDSAMYLCASSKRGGVIQYFGAGTRLSVL.

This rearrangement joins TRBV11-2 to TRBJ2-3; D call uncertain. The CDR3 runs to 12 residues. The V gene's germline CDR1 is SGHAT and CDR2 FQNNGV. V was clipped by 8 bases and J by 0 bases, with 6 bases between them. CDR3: CASGPSTDTQYF. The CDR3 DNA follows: TGTGCCAGCGGGCCAAGCACAGATACGCAGTATTTT.

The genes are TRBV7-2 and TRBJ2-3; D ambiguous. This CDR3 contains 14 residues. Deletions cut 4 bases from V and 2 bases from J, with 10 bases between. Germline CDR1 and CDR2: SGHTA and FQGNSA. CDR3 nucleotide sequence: TGTGCCAGCAGCTGGGGTGGAGTCACAGATACGCAGTATTTT. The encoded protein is CASSWGGVTDTQYF.

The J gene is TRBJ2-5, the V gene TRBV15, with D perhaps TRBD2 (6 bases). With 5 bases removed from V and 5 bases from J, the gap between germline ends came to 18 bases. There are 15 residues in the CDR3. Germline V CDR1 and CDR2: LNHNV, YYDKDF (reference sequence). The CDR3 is CATSPQGAGSETQYF. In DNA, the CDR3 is TGTGCCACCAGCCCCCAAGGGGCGGGGAGCGAGACCCAGTACTTC.

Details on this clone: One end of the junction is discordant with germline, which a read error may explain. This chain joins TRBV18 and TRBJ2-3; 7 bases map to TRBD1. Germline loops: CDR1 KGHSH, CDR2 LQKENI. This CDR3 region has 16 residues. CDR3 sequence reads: CASSPRQGKSADTQYF. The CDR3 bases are TGTGCCAGCTCGCCACGACAGGGTAAGAGTGCAGATACGCAGTATTTT.

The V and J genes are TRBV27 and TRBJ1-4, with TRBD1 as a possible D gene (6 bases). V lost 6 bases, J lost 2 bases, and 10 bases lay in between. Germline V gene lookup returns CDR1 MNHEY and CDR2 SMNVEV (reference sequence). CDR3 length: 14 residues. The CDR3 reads CASRLQGTNEKLFF. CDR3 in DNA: TGTGCCAGCAGGCTGCAGGGGACTAATGAAAAACTGTTTTTT. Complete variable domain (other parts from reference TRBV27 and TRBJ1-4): EAQVTQNPRYLITVTGKKLTVTCSQNMNHEYMSWYRQDPGLGLRQIYYSMNVEVTDKGDVPEGYKVSRKEKRNFPLILESPSPNQTSLYFCASRLQGTNEKLFFGSGTQLSVL.

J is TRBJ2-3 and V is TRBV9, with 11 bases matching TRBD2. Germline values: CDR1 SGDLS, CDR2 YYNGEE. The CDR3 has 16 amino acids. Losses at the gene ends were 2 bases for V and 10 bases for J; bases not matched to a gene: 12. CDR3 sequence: CASSVGNSGGANSQYF. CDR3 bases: TGTGCCAGCAGCGTGGGGAATAGCGGGGGGGCCAATTCGCAGTATTTT.